These 30 T cell receptor beta chains were sequenced from one sample in a study of cytomegalovirus exposure and HLA in healthy donors. 60 Vbeta and 13 Jbeta primers were used in PCR. Assay: immunoSEQ multiplex PCR; the TCRdb copy retains only in-frame clones and omits some. The sample holds approximately 190,000 clones, over 70% seen once. What was sequenced was PBMCs. Source of these receptors: a man aged 40-50 years in good health and CMV-seropositive.

The chain combines TRBV6-6 with TRBJ1-1; the D gene is possibly TRBD1 (6 bases). This CDR3 comprises 16 residues. The ends were cut back, 6 bases at V and 2 bases at J, with 19 bases in the middle. CDR1 and CDR2 from the germline V gene are MNHNY and SVGAGI (reference sequence). CDR3 loop: CASRRSGGASNTEAFF. In DNA form, the CDR3 reads TGTGCCAGCAGGCGATCTGGGGGCGCCTCAAACACTGAAGCTTTCTTT.

The rearrangement uses TRBV7-2 and TRBJ2-7, with D perhaps TRBD2 (6 bases). Trimming took 6 bases from V and 9 from J, leaving 15 bases between them. Germline CDR1 is SGHTA and CDR2 is FQGNSA. The CDR3 is 12 amino acids. This CDR3 reads CASRFTEGAQYF. DNA of the CDR3: TGTGCCAGCAGGTTTACGGAGGGCGCGCAGTACTTC.

The chain combines TRBV6-1 with TRBJ1-2, with D possibly being TRBD1 (5 bases). Germline V lookup: CDR1 MNHNS, CDR2 SASEGT. Trimming shortened V by 7 bases and J by 8 bases, and 17 bases separated the two germline ends. This CDR3 contains 13 residues. CDR3 protein: CASNTGAQGGYTF. In DNA, the CDR3 is TGTGCCAGCAACACAGGCGCCCAAGGGGGCTACACCTTC.

The chain employs TRBV10-1 and TRBJ2-5; D call uncertain. The CDR3 consists of 14 residues. Germline V gene sequence: CDR1 WNHNN, CDR2 SYGVQD (reference sequence). V gave up 0 bases and J gave up 2 bases, with 7 bases separating them. The CDR3 region has the DNA TGCGCCAGCAGTGAGTCTTTAGCACAAGAGACCCAGTACTTC. Protein sequence: CASSESLAQETQYF.

DNA for the CDR3: TGCGCCAGCAGCTTGTACGGGAATTCGGAAGACACCATATATTTT. Protein: CASSLYGNSEDTIYF. J is TRBJ1-3 and V is TRBV5-1; D gene unclear. Per germline, CDR1 SGHRS and CDR2 YFSETQ. This CDR3 is 15 amino acids long. Trimming took off 1 base at V and 8 bases at J, with 16 bases between the two ends.

In nucleotides, the CDR3 is TGTGCCAGCAGTTTCTCAGCGGGACCCTCCTACGAGCAGTACTTC. Amino acid sequence: CASSFSAGPSYEQYF. V usage is TRBV27 and J usage is TRBJ2-7; 7 nucleotides line up with TRBD2. The CDR3 runs to 15 residues. The germline V gene has CDR1 MNHEY and CDR2 SMNVEV (reference sequence). Trimming cost V 3 bases and J 0 bases; bases outside gene matches: 5.

In the case of this clone: At one end the junction does not follow the germline gene, possibly because of a read error. The V gene is TRBV7-9, the J gene TRBJ2-7, with TRBD2 matching over 11 bases. From germline, CDR1 is SEHNR and CDR2 FQNEAQ (reference sequence). The CDR3 runs to 12 residues. The CDR3, as DNA: TGTGCCAGCAGCACACCGACTAGCGGGACCACCTTC. It yields the protein CASSTPTSGTTF.

This clone was seen only once. The rearrangement uses TRBV28 and TRBJ2-2, with 10 positions matching TRBD2. Germline CDR1 reads MDHEN; CDR2 reads SYDVKM. V lost 5 bases and J lost 2; bases outside the gene matches: 5. The CDR3 is 16 residues long. The CDR3 protein is CASSPGLAVNTGELFF. For the CDR3, the DNA is TGTGCCAGCAGTCCCGGACTAGCGGTTAACACCGGGGAGCTGTTTTTT.

With respect to this clone: Other nucleotide sequences from this sample produce the same CDR3. The J gene is TRBJ1-1, the V gene TRBV12-5; D might be TRBD1 (5 bases). Per germline, CDR1 LGHNT and CDR2 FRNRAP. The CDR3 covers 13 residues. Deletions cut 2 bases from V and 2 bases from J, with 6 bases between. The CDR3 region is CASGLTGNTEAFF. The CDR3 DNA follows: TGTGCTAGTGGTTTGACAGGAAACACTGAAGCTTTCTTT.

This sequence joins TRBV10-3 and TRBJ1-5, with a weak D call TRBD1 (5 bases). The CDR3 sequence is 15 residues long. Between the trimmed V and J ends, which lost 0 bases and 4 bases, there was a span of 10 bases. CDR1 is ENHRY and CDR2 is SYGVKD in the germline V gene. CDR3 nucleotide sequence: TGTGCCATCAGTGAGTCGATCACAGGAAATCAGCCCCAGCATTTT. Amino acid sequence: CAISESITGNQPQHF.

The rearrangement uses TRBV23-1 and TRBJ2-7; D gene uncertain. TRBV23-1 is an open reading frame whose function is uncertain. Deletions cut 2 bases from V and 0 bases from J, with 17 bases between. The CDR3 is 17 residues long. Here the CDR3 DNA reads TGCGCCAGCAGTCAAAGGCAGGCCGAAGCTAACTCCTACGAGCAGTACTTC. Translation gives CASSQRQAEANSYEQYF.

V and J are TRBV6-5 and TRBJ1-3; a weak D match, TRBD1 (6 bases). This CDR3 comprises 14 residues. Germline CDR1 MNHEY, CDR2 SVGAGI. Trimming left V 2 bases short and J 1 base short, with 6 bases between. The CDR3 protein is CASSYDRSGNTIYF. The CDR3 DNA reads TGTGCCAGCAGTTACGACAGGTCTGGAAACACCATATATTTT.

This sequence joins TRBV5-6 and TRBJ1-5, with D possibly being TRBD1 (5 bases). The CDR3 covers 15 residues. Germline V gene lookup returns CDR1 SGHDT and CDR2 YYEEEE. V was trimmed by 4 bases and J by 5 bases, leaving 16 bases between them. Here the CDR3 reads CASSVNRFLHQPQHF. CDR3 nucleotides: TGTGCCAGCAGCGTTAACAGGTTTTTGCATCAGCCCCAGCATTTT.

CDR3 in amino acids: CASSPDSMNTEAFF. In DNA form, the CDR3 reads TGTGCCAGCAGTCCCGACAGCATGAACACTGAAGCTTTCTTT. The chain combines TRBV5-4 with TRBJ1-1, with a weak D call TRBD1 (5 bases). Germline CDR1 SGHNT, CDR2 YYREEE (reference sequence). The V end was cut by 5 bases, the J end by 0 bases, with 11 bases between. The length of the CDR3 is 14 residues.

This rearrangement joins TRBV4-3 to TRBJ2-7; a possible D gene is TRBD2 (6 bases). This CDR3 region has 14 residues. The ends were cut back, 1 base at V and 4 bases at J, with 11 bases in the middle. Germline CDR1 is LGHNA and CDR2 is YSLEER. This chain's CDR3 is CASSQVIGGYEQYF. DNA for the CDR3: TGCGCCAGCAGCCAAGTCATCGGGGGTTACGAGCAGTACTTC.

This rearrangement joins TRBV2 to TRBJ1-6; 9 positions agree with TRBD1. This CDR3 has 14 amino acids. J was trimmed by 8 bases and V by 6 bases; bases with no gene match: 5. Germline V lookup: CDR1 SNHLY, CDR2 FYNNEI. The CDR3 coding sequence is TGTGCCAGCAGACCGGACAGGGGAGATTCACCCCTCCACTTT. Translation: CASRPDRGDSPLHF.

The chain joins TRBV5-6 to TRBJ2-1; D might be TRBD2 (6 bases). CDR1 is SGHDT, CDR2 YYEEEE, per germline. The CDR3 extends over 15 amino acids. V was pared by 4 bases and J by 3 bases, with 14 bases between. CDR3 amino acids: CASSARTIFYNEQFF. In nucleotides, the CDR3 is TGTGCCAGCAGCGCCCGGACTATATTCTACAATGAGCAGTTCTTC.

This clone has just a few counts. V is TRBV6-1 and J is TRBJ1-5, with D perhaps matching TRBD1 (6 bases). CDR1 MNHNS and CDR2 SASEGT come from the germline V gene. This CDR3 has 15 amino acids. V was trimmed by 6 bases and J by 6 bases, leaving 18 bases between them. The CDR3: CASRRLGATGQPQHF. The CDR3 bases are TGTGCCAGCAGGCGGCTGGGGGCAACGGGTCAGCCCCAGCATTTT.

This chain links TRBV6-5 with TRBJ1-2; no definite D call. In germline, CDR1 is MNHEY, CDR2 SVGAGI. The CDR3 sequence is 14 residues long. Deletions cut 5 bases from V and 3 bases from J, with 13 bases between. The CDR3 DNA is TGTGCCAGCAGTCCTCGCCAGACTTACTATGGCTACACCTTC. It codes for CASSPRQTYYGYTF.

This chain connects TRBV5-1 to TRBJ1-5, with a tentative D call TRBD1 (6 bases). The germline CDR1 and CDR2 sequences are SGHRS and YFSETQ. V lost 2 bases, J lost 5 bases, and 14 bases lay in between. The CDR3 is made up of 15 amino acids. The CDR3 nucleotides read TGCGCCAGCAGCTTATTGGGGGCGCAGGATCAGCCCCAGCATTTT. This sequence encodes CASSLLGAQDQPQHF.

The chain uses TRBV7-3 and TRBJ2-1, with TRBD1 matching 10 bases. The CDR3 has 15 residues. From germline, CDR1 is SGHTA and CDR2 FQGTGA. V dropped 3 bases and J dropped 5; count of bases not matched to a gene: 4. The CDR3 DNA sequence: TGTGCCAGCAGCTTTTCGGGACAGGGGAACAATGAGCAGTTCTTC. Its translation is CASSFSGQGNNEQFF.

This clone was counted only a few times. This chain uses TRBV5-6 with TRBJ1-1; D gene unclear. V was pared by 4 bases and J by 1 base, with 8 bases between. The CDR3 covers 13 residues. Germline V gene lookup returns CDR1 SGHDT and CDR2 YYEEEE. CDR3 sequence reads: CASSRTSNTEAFF. DNA of the CDR3: TGTGCCAGCAGCCGGACTTCGAACACTGAAGCTTTCTTT.

The rearrangement uses TRBV29-1 and TRBJ2-3; 11 bases agree with TRBD2. The CDR3 covers 14 residues. Germline V gene data show CDR1 as SQVTM and CDR2 as ANQGSEA. The V gene end was trimmed by 4 bases and the J gene end by 6 bases; junction bases not matched to a gene: 6. CDR3 protein: CSVVSGRAWDTQYF. CDR3 DNA: TGCAGCGTTGTTAGCGGGAGGGCATGGGATACGCAGTATTTT.

This clone was detected a few times. V gene TRBV7-3 combines with J gene TRBJ2-3; 9 bases map to TRBD2. V lost 5 bases and J lost 4; bases outside the gene matches: 10. CDR1 and CDR2 from the germline V gene are SGHTA and FQGTGA. The CDR3 extends over 16 amino acids. This CDR3 is CASSPTGLAGSDTQYF. In DNA form, the CDR3 reads TGTGCCAGCAGCCCTACCGGGCTAGCGGGATCAGATACGCAGTATTTT.

The chain combines TRBV5-1 with TRBJ1-1; the D gene is possibly TRBD1 (6 bases). CDR3 length: 13 residues. The germline CDR1 and CDR2 sequences are SGHRS and YFSETQ. V was cut by 4 bases and J by 10 bases, with 17 bases left in between. The CDR3 DNA sequence: TGCGCCAGCAGCGTAACAGGGCCGGCGGGAGCTTTCTTT. Amino acid sequence: CASSVTGPAGAFF.

The chain joins TRBV19 to TRBJ1-1, with 11 bases lining up with TRBD1. CDR1 is LNHDA and CDR2 is SQIVND in the germline V gene (reference sequence). The length of the CDR3 is 14 residues. J lost 5 bases, V lost 5 bases, and 4 bases had no gene match. CDR3 DNA: TGTGCCAGTAGTCGGGGACAGGGGGTTACTGAAGCTTTCTTT. As protein: CASSRGQGVTEAFF.

This rearrangement joins TRBV6-6 to TRBJ1-3; TRBD1 agrees at 7 bases. The V and J ends lost 6 bases and 4 bases, in that order; junction bases with no gene match: 6. Germline V gene sequence: CDR1 MNHNY, CDR2 SVGAGI (reference sequence). The CDR3 loop spans 14 amino acids. The CDR3 loop is CASSPGGQGNTIYF. For the CDR3, the DNA is TGTGCCAGCAGCCCAGGGGGACAGGGAAACACCATATATTTT.

This chain joins TRBV28 and TRBJ1-2, with TRBD1 matching 9 bases. Germline trimming cut 7 bases from V and 1 base from J; bases unmatched to any gene: 13. This CDR3 region has 17 residues. Germline V gene data show CDR1 as MDHEN and CDR2 as SYDVKM. CDR3 region: CASTPQGAQTFNYGYTF. CDR3 DNA sequence: TGTGCCAGCACCCCACAGGGGGCGCAAACCTTTAACTATGGCTACACCTTC.

The V and J genes are TRBV4-3 and TRBJ2-5, with D tentatively TRBD1 (6 bases). This CDR3 spans 14 amino acids. Trimming cost V 1 base and J 3 bases, with 9 bases left between them. Germline V lookup: CDR1 LGHNA, CDR2 YSLEER. The CDR3 nucleotides read TGCGCCAGCAGCCAAGGTCAGGGGAAAGAGACCCAGTACTTC. Translating it yields CASSQGQGKETQYF.

The CDR3 DNA is TGCGCCAGCGGCGAAGAGACAGACCCAAGGGGCGGCTACGAGCAGTACTTC. Translating gives CASGEETDPRGGYEQYF. The genes are TRBV10-2 and TRBJ2-7; tentatively, D is TRBD1 (5 bases). CDR3 size: 17 residues. The germline CDR1 and CDR2 sequences are WSHSY and SAAADI. The V end lost 8 bases, the J end lost 3 bases, and 26 bases lay between the germline ends.